This passage covers 29 T cell receptor beta chains from one sample sequenced in a study of T and B cells in COVID-19 patients. From blood, about 220-500 ng of genomic DNA served as TRB template. TRB rearrangements were amplified by multiplex PCR with BIOMED2 TRB-A/B primers. TCRdb passed the multiplex PCR reads through MiXCR, listing each CDR3 protein once. This sample carries some 8,700 distinct CDR3 sequences, roughly 30% of them seen once, and the ten largest clones take roughly 5%. The material sequenced was blood. The receptors come from a human donor who had recovered from COVID-19.

By sample share, this clonotype is medium-sized. The gene calls are TRBV11-1 and TRBJ2-1; TRBD2 agrees at 7 bases. The germline gives CDR1 SGHAT, CDR2 FQDESV (reference sequence). After removal of 2 bases from V and 2 bases from J, the junction contained 3 bases not matched to a gene. CDR3 length: 15 residues. CDR3 DNA sequence: TGTGCCAGCAGCTTAACGGGGGGACCCTACAATGAGCAGTTCTTC. This encodes CASSLTGGPYNEQFF.

This clonotype rates as medium-sized (0.01 to 0.1%). V is TRBV5-4 and J is TRBJ1-1; 8 bases agree with TRBD1. The V gene's germline CDR1 is SGHNT and CDR2 YYREEE (reference sequence). With V trimmed by 4 bases and J by 0 bases, 5 bases remained unmatched. The length of the CDR3 is 15 residues. CDR3 bases: TGTGCCAGCAGCACGAAGACAGGGGTGAACACTGAAGCTTTCTTT. This translates into CASSTKTGVNTEAFF.

V gene TRBV5-1 combines with J gene TRBJ2-2; TRBD1 matches 10 bases. The CDR3 spans 17 residues. Looked up from germline, CDR1 is SGHRS and CDR2 is YFSETQ. Trimming cost V 0 bases and J 4 bases; bases outside gene matches: 6. Here the CDR3 reads CASSLAPRTGGTGELFF. In nucleotides, the CDR3 is TGCGCCAGCAGCTTGGCCCCCAGGACAGGGGGCACCGGGGAGCTGTTTTTT.

By sample fraction, this clonotype is large. The J gene is TRBJ2-7, the V gene TRBV12-3 or TRBV12-4; D gene uncertain. The ends were cut back, 1 base at V and 5 bases at J, with 0 bases in the middle. CDR3 length equals 10 residues. The CDR3 DNA is TGTGCCAGCAGTTTAGACGAGCAGTACGTC. Translating it yields CASSLDEQYV.

The chain is built from TRBV29-1 and TRBJ2-5, with 9 bases that match TRBD1. Losses at the gene ends were 1 base for V and 0 bases for J; bases not matched to a gene: 3. Germline-derived CDR1 and CDR2 are SQVTM and ANQGSEA. This CDR3 has 15 residues. CDR3 coding DNA: TGCAGCGTTGAAGTAGGACAGGGGTACCAAGAGACCCAGTACTTC. It codes for CSVEVGQGYQETQYF.

This clonotype was seen a handful of times. This chain connects TRBV27 to TRBJ1-2, with D possibly TRBD1 on 6 matching bases. V lost 0 bases and J 6 bases, leaving 8 bases between the germline ends. This CDR3 is 13 amino acids long. CDR1 and CDR2 (germline): MNHEY, SMNVEV (reference sequence). The chain's CDR3 is CASSLSRGDGYTF. The DNA of the CDR3 is TGTGCCAGCAGTTTATCAAGGGGGGATGGCTACACCTTC.

V usage is TRBV10-3 and J usage is TRBJ1-5, with D unclear. The germline V gene encodes CDR1 ENHRY and CDR2 SYGVKD. The ends were cut back, 2 bases at V and 0 bases at J, with 17 bases in the middle. The CDR3 extends over 18 amino acids. CDR3 loop: CAISERESSLYSNQPQHF. CDR3 DNA sequence: TGTGCCATCAGTGAGAGGGAGTCAAGTTTATATAGCAATCAGCCCCAGCATTTT.

The gene calls are TRBV28 and TRBJ1-2; TRBD1 matches at 9 bases. Germline-derived CDR1 and CDR2 are MDHEN and SYDVKM. V was pared by 7 bases and J by 4 bases, with 7 bases of the junction left unmatched. The CDR3 runs 14 residues. Written as DNA, the CDR3 is TGTGCCAGCACTGGGGACAGGGACGTCTATGGCTACACCTTC. Translated, it gives CASTGDRDVYGYTF.

By frequency in the sample, this clonotype is medium-sized (0.01 to 0.1%). This chain uses TRBV18 with TRBJ1-4; D unresolved. This CDR3 has 17 residues. Germline CDR1 reads KGHSH; CDR2 reads LQKENI. V lost 2 bases, J lost 2 bases, and 15 bases lay in between. The CDR3 region is CASSPGWIQTTNEKLFF. The CDR3 DNA reads as TGTGCCAGCTCACCAGGTTGGATCCAAACCACTAATGAAAAACTGTTTTTT.

This chain joins TRBV12-3 or TRBV12-4 and TRBJ1-4; D is ambiguous. V was clipped by 2 bases and J by 0 bases, with 7 bases between them. The CDR3 extends over 15 amino acids. CDR3 region: CASSLLFSTNEKLFF. DNA of the CDR3: TGTGCCAGCAGTTTACTCTTCTCAACTAATGAAAAACTGTTTTTT.

This clonotype occurred many times. V is TRBV27 and J is TRBJ2-1; 8 nucleotides agree with TRBD1. CDR1 and CDR2 (germline): MNHEY, SMNVEV (reference sequence). This CDR3 region has 14 residues. Unmatched junction bases numbered 2, after V lost 4 bases and J lost 3 bases. The CDR3 reads CASSSRGLYNEQFF. In DNA form, the CDR3 reads TGTGCCAGCAGTTCCAGGGGGCTCTACAATGAGCAGTTCTTC.

In its sample, this clonotype ranks as medium-sized. The J gene is TRBJ2-2, the V gene TRBV6-6, with D possibly called TRBD1 or TRBD2 (5 bases each). The germline gives CDR1 MNHNY, CDR2 SVGAGI (reference sequence). The CDR3 is 14 amino acids. The germline V and J ends were trimmed by 2 bases and 1 base, with 5 bases remaining between them. CDR3 loop: CASSYGGNTGELFF. The DNA for the CDR3 is TGTGCCAGCAGTTACGGGGGGAACACCGGGGAGCTGTTTTTT.

This clonotype was seen ten or more times. The gene calls are TRBV7-6 and TRBJ2-7; possible D gene TRBD2, 5 bases. V lost 5 bases and J lost 6, with 8 bases in between. This CDR3 has 11 amino acids. Germline V lookup: CDR1 SGHVS, CDR2 FNYEAQ. The CDR3 DNA is TGTGCCAGCAGCCGAGAGGGCGAGCAGTACTTC. This encodes CASSREGEQYF.

This clonotype is labeled medium-sized. The chain uses TRBV29-1 and TRBJ1-2, with D tentatively TRBD1 (5 bases). Germline V lookup: CDR1 SQVTM, CDR2 ANQGSEA. The V gene lost 4 bases and the J gene lost 6 bases, with 15 bases spanning the gap. This CDR3 comprises 13 residues. The CDR3 region is CSVVRQGRDGYTF. The DNA for the CDR3 is TGCAGCGTTGTCAGGCAGGGTAGGGATGGCTACACCTTC.

The chain uses TRBV7-2 and TRBJ2-3; 8 positions match TRBD2. The CDR3 sequence is 15 residues long. Trimming took 5 bases from V and 3 from J; bases not matched to a gene: 7. Germline values: CDR1 SGHTA, CDR2 FQGNSA. The CDR3 sequence is CASSRGGVGTDTQYF. The DNA for the CDR3 is TGTGCCAGCAGCCGGGGGGGGGTCGGGACAGATACGCAGTATTTT.

V is TRBV7-6 and J is TRBJ1-6, with D possibly being TRBD1 (6 bases). The V end lost 5 bases, the J end lost 0 bases, and 11 bases lay between the germline ends. This CDR3 region has 16 residues. Germline V gene sequence: CDR1 SGHVS, CDR2 FNYEAQ. The CDR3 sequence: CASSLKDSSYNSPLHF. The CDR3 DNA sequence: TGTGCCAGCAGCCTCAAGGACAGCTCCTATAATTCACCCCTCCACTTT. Drawing the rest from reference TRBV7-6 and TRBJ1-6, the complete variable domain is GAGVSQSPRYKVTKRGQDVALRCDPISGHVSLYWYRQALGQGPEFLTYFNYEAQQDKSGLPNDRFSAERPEGSISTLTIQRTEQRDSAMYRCASSLKDSSYNSPLHFGNGTRLTVT.

This clonotype was counted a few times. The V and J genes are TRBV7-9 and TRBJ2-3; D assignment may be TRBD1 or TRBD2 (5 bases each). Germline loops: CDR1 SEHNR, CDR2 FQNEAQ (reference sequence). The CDR3 spans 16 residues. Trimming cost V 5 bases and J 2 bases, with 17 bases left between them. The CDR3 protein is CASSVPPGRNTDTQYF. In nucleotides, the CDR3 is TGTGCCAGCAGCGTCCCCCCGGGACGGAACACAGATACGCAGTATTTT.

Only a few counts were recorded for this clonotype. The chain combines TRBV27 with TRBJ1-1; TRBD1 is a possible D gene (5 bases). This CDR3 region has 14 residues. CDR1 and CDR2 (germline): MNHEY, SMNVEV (reference sequence). The V end was cut by 1 base, the J end by 0 bases, with 6 bases between. CDR3 in DNA: TGTGCCAGCAGTTTATTCAGGGTGAACACTGAAGCTTTCTTT. Translated, it gives CASSLFRVNTEAFF.

The chain uses TRBV29-1 and TRBJ1-1, with TRBD1 matching over 11 bases. Germline V lookup: CDR1 SQVTM, CDR2 ANQGSEA. This CDR3 has 13 residues. The trim removed 7 bases at V and 5 bases at J, leaving 6 bases unmatched. CDR3 DNA sequence: TGCAGCGGTACCGGGACAGGGGGAACTGAAGCTTTCTTT. Residues: CSGTGTGGTEAFF.

This chain connects TRBV6-5 to TRBJ1-2; no clear D gene. The CDR3 runs 16 residues. Germline V gives CDR1 MNHEY, CDR2 SVGAGI. V was clipped by 0 bases and J by 5 bases, with 16 bases between them. CDR3 residues: CASSYSFEGGVYGYTF. The CDR3 bases are TGTGCCAGCAGTTACTCGTTTGAGGGTGGGGTGTATGGCTACACCTTC.

As for this clonotype: A much more abundant neighbour one base away suggests this may be a read error. The rearrangement links TRBV18 to TRBJ2-7; D is undetermined. The germline V gene has CDR1 KGHSH and CDR2 LQKENI. The V end lost 0 bases, the J end lost 2 bases, and 8 bases lay between the germline ends. The CDR3 spans 14 residues. CDR3 nucleotides: TGTGCCAGCTCACCACCGGGCAGCCCCTACGAGCAGTACGTC. Translated, it gives CASSPPGSPYEQYV.

By sample share, this clonotype is medium-sized. The gene calls are TRBV5-6 and TRBJ1-2; D is ambiguous. CDR1 is SGHDT, CDR2 YYEEEE, per germline. V lost 3 bases and J lost 4, with 10 bases in between. The CDR3 has 13 amino acids. CDR3: CASSYSELYGYTF. The CDR3 nucleotides are TGTGCCAGCAGCTACAGCGAACTCTATGGCTACACCTTC.

The rearrangement uses TRBV6-2 or TRBV6-3 and TRBJ1-1, with D possibly TRBD1 on 5 matching bases. The CDR3 covers 13 residues. Trimming removed 5 bases from V and 1 base from J, with 8 bases in between. Per germline, CDR1 MNHEY and CDR2 SVGEGT. The CDR3 DNA reads TGTGCCAGCAGTACGGGGGAGAACACTGAAGCTTTCTTT. Residues: CASSTGENTEAFF.

This clonotype was found many times. This sequence joins TRBV6-5 and TRBJ2-1, with D maybe TRBD2 (5 bases). The CDR3 runs 16 residues. Trimming shortened V by 5 bases and J by 2 bases, and 16 bases separated the two germline ends. Looked up from germline, CDR1 is MNHEY and CDR2 is SVGAGI. The CDR3 nucleotides are TGTGCCAGCAGTGAACGGGTGGGCGGGCCCTACAATGAGCAGTTCTTC. It yields the protein CASSERVGGPYNEQFF.

This clonotype was observed a few times. This chain connects TRBV6-5 to TRBJ2-4; TRBD1 aligns across 8 bases. CDR1 is MNHEY, CDR2 SVGAGI, per germline. V trimming: 4 bases; J trimming: 0 bases; junction bases outside the gene matches: 8. This CDR3 region has 17 residues. CDR3 DNA: TGTGCCAGCAGTTCAGGACAGGGTTTTACAGCCAAAAACATTCAGTACTTC. Residues: CASSSGQGFTAKNIQYF.

The chain joins TRBV12-3 or TRBV12-4 to TRBJ2-4, with 8 positions matching TRBD1. Germline trimming cut 2 bases from V and 3 bases from J; bases unmatched to any gene: 6. The CDR3 covers 16 residues. The CDR3 region is CASSLRRDRFKNIQYF. The CDR3 DNA is TGTGCCAGCAGTTTACGGCGGGACAGGTTCAAAAACATTCAGTACTTC.

This clonotype is medium-sized in the sample. V gene TRBV6-5 combines with J gene TRBJ2-7; 7 nucleotides line up with TRBD1. V lost 4 bases and J lost 5; bases outside the gene matches: 5. Germline loops: CDR1 MNHEY, CDR2 SVGAGI. This CDR3 spans 13 amino acids. The CDR3 reads CASSFVDRDEQYF. In nucleotides, the CDR3 is TGTGCCAGCAGTTTCGTTGACAGGGACGAGCAGTACTTC.

Sample share makes this clonotype medium-sized. V is TRBV11-1 and J is TRBJ1-4; D is possibly TRBD1 (6 bases). CDR1 and CDR2 from the germline V gene are SGHAT and FQDESV (reference sequence). V lost 5 bases and J 3 bases, leaving 10 bases between the germline ends. The CDR3 consists of 14 residues. The CDR3 bases are TGTGCCAGCAGCAAGGGGGTGTCTAATGAAAAACTGTTTTTT. Its translation is CASSKGVSNEKLFF.

CDR3 in amino acids: CSVAGTGDVGELFF. The CDR3 DNA reads TGCAGCGTTGCCGGGACAGGGGACGTTGGGGAGCTGTTTTTT. The chain is built from TRBV29-1 and TRBJ2-2; 10 bases fit TRBD1. Trimming cost V 4 bases and J 8 bases; bases outside gene matches: 7. Germline values: CDR1 SQVTM, CDR2 ANQGSEA. CDR3 length equals 14 residues.